This passage covers 18 T cell receptor beta chains from one sample sequenced in a study of a mutant IDH1 vaccine in newly diagnosed glioma. The time point here: week 35, safety follow-up. What each vaccine dose contained was 300 ug of mutant IDH1 20-mer peptide, accompanied by topical imiquimod. The antigens for these receptors are not known. Here immunoSEQ multiplex PCR was the method, and the copy in TCRdb shows in-frame clones only, minus some. The sample lists some 50,000 clones; around 94% were seen once. The material was PBMCs, obtained from a glioma patient whose treatment included an IDH1 peptide vaccine. The receptors here all came from a man aged 50-59 years with glioma.

CDR3 bases: TGTGCCAGCGCACGGGCAGCCGGGGTGGATTCACCCCTCCACTTT. Translating it yields CASARAAGVDSPLHF. V gene TRBV18 combines with J gene TRBJ1-6, with D unresolved. Deletions cut 8 bases from V and 8 bases from J, with 19 bases between. CDR1 is KGHSH, CDR2 LQKENI, per germline. The CDR3 runs 15 residues. Drawing the rest from reference TRBV18 and TRBJ1-6, the complete variable domain is NAGVMQNPRHLVRRRGQEARLRCSPMKGHSHVYWYRQLPEEGLKFMVYLQKENIIDESGMPKERFSAEFPKEGPSILRIQQVVRGDSAAYFCASARAAGVDSPLHFGNGTRLTVT.

V gene TRBV9 combines with J gene TRBJ2-4; tentatively, D is TRBD1 or TRBD2 (7 bases each). The CDR3 sequence is 17 residues long. Deletions cut 0 bases from V and 5 bases from J, with 18 bases between. Germline CDR1 and CDR2: SGDLS and YYNGEE. The chain's CDR3 is CASSVGLGRGPENIQYF. CDR3 coding DNA: TGTGCCAGCAGCGTAGGTTTAGGGAGGGGGCCGGAAAACATTCAGTACTTC.

This clone was picked up a small number of times. This chain connects TRBV5-5 to TRBJ1-5, with D possibly being TRBD1 (6 bases). Germline CDR1 and CDR2: SGHKS and YYEKEE (reference sequence). The CDR3 is 15 amino acids. Trimming cost V 0 bases and J 3 bases, with 10 bases left between them. The CDR3 bases are TGTGCCAGCAGCTTGGTACAGGGCAACAATCAGCCCCAGCATTTT. This encodes CASSLVQGNNQPQHF.

This chain uses TRBV5-1 with TRBJ2-5; D remains ambiguous. Germline V gene sequence: CDR1 SGHRS, CDR2 YFSETQ. The CDR3 runs to 12 residues. V lost 3 bases and J lost 2, with 5 bases in between. CDR3 amino acids: CASSSSQETQYF. In nucleotides, the CDR3 is TGCGCCAGCAGCTCATCACAAGAGACCCAGTACTTC.

This chain uses TRBV7-2 with TRBJ1-2; 9 positions agree with TRBD1. The CDR3 has 14 amino acids. J lost 8 bases, V lost 4 bases, and 8 bases had no gene match. Germline-derived CDR1 and CDR2 are SGHTA and FQGNSA. The CDR3 nucleotides read TGTGCCAGCAGCTCGCGACAGGGGGAGGGCGGCTACACCTTC. Its protein is CASSSRQGEGGYTF.

V is TRBV5-1 and J is TRBJ2-3, with a possible D match to TRBD1 (6 bases). Germline CDR1 reads SGHRS; CDR2 reads YFSETQ. The CDR3 sequence is 16 residues long. V was cut by 0 bases and J by 2 bases, with 13 bases left in between. The chain's CDR3 is CASSLARQEVTDTQYF. The CDR3 coding sequence is TGCGCCAGCAGCTTGGCTCGACAGGAGGTCACAGATACGCAGTATTTT.

The chain uses TRBV14 and TRBJ2-1; 14 nucleotides line up with TRBD2. The J segment lost 8 bases and the V segment lost 5 bases, leaving 5 bases of the junction unmatched. Germline V lookup: CDR1 SGHDN, CDR2 FVKESK. The CDR3 totals 15 residues. The CDR3 sequence: CASSFGTSGSDEQFF. In nucleotides, the CDR3 is TGTGCCAGCAGCTTCGGGACTAGCGGGAGTGATGAGCAGTTCTTC.

This clone appeared a single time. V usage is TRBV5-8 and J usage is TRBJ1-1; 7 bases align to TRBD1. The V segment lost 2 bases and the J segment 4 bases; nucleotides outside the gene matches: 8. CDR1 and CDR2 (germline): SGHTS, YDEGEE. The CDR3 has 15 amino acids. The CDR3 bases are TGTGCCAGCAGCTTCGGGCAGGGGGGAACCACTGAAGCTTTCTTT. It codes for CASSFGQGGTTEAFF. Supplemented by reference TRBV5-8 and TRBJ1-1, the full variable domain reads EAGVTQSPTHLIKTRGQQATLRCSPISGHTSVYWYQQALGLGLQFLLWYDEGEERNRGNFPPRFSGRQFPNYSSELNVNALELEDSALYLCASSFGQGGTTEAFFGQGTRLTVV.

This rearrangement joins TRBV2 to TRBJ1-1; D gene unclear. Germline loops: CDR1 SNHLY, CDR2 FYNNEI. This CDR3 region has 10 residues. V lost 7 bases and J 0 bases, leaving 0 bases between the germline ends. The CDR3 sequence: CASMNTEAFF. The CDR3 bases are TGTGCCAGCATGAACACTGAAGCTTTCTTT.

This clone came up a few times. This chain uses TRBV5-8 with TRBJ2-7, with D unresolved. The CDR3 length is 12 residues. V dropped 1 base and J dropped 9 bases, with 11 bases sitting between them. Per the germline V gene, CDR1 is SGHTS and CDR2 is YDEGEE. The CDR3 sequence: CASSLNQAAQYF. As DNA, the CDR3 is TGTGCCAGCAGCTTGAACCAGGCCGCGCAGTACTTC.

The V and J genes are TRBV7-2 and TRBJ2-7; D uncertain. Trimming took off 1 base at V and 2 bases at J, with 3 bases between the two ends. The CDR3 runs 12 residues. The germline V gene has CDR1 SGHTA and CDR2 FQGNSA. The CDR3 protein is CASSLVPYEQYF. The CDR3 DNA sequence: TGTGCCAGCAGCTTAGTCCCCTACGAGCAGTACTTC.

J is TRBJ2-7 and V is TRBV4-2; TRBD1 aligns across 7 bases. CDR3 size: 14 residues. Germline CDR1 reads LGHNA; CDR2 reads YNFKEQ. Unmatched junction bases numbered 2, after V lost 1 base and J lost 2 bases. The CDR3 nucleotides read TGTGCCAGCAGCCAAGTGGGACAGACCTACGAGCAGTACTTC. Translating it yields CASSQVGQTYEQYF.

V is TRBV10-2 and J is TRBJ2-7; 11 bases line up with TRBD1. With V trimmed by 0 bases and J by 2 bases, 24 bases remained unmatched. Germline values: CDR1 WSHSY, CDR2 SAAADI. The CDR3 is 23 amino acids. CDR3 residues: CASSESLLENRDRGYGEAYEQYF. The CDR3 nucleotides read TGCGCCAGCAGTGAGTCTTTATTGGAAAACCGGGACAGGGGGTACGGGGAGGCCTACGAGCAGTACTTC.

The chain carries TRBV7-9 and TRBJ1-3; a weak D match, TRBD1 (5 bases). The CDR3 covers 15 residues. Per germline, CDR1 SEHNR and CDR2 FQNEAQ (reference sequence). V lost 4 bases to trimming and J lost 0 bases, with 10 bases between them. The CDR3 is CASSSRVPSGNTIYF. The CDR3 DNA sequence: TGTGCCAGCAGCTCCAGGGTGCCCTCTGGAAACACCATATATTTT.

In this sample, this clone turned up a few times. The chain joins TRBV28 to TRBJ1-5; TRBD1 might be the D (6 bases). Germline V gene data show CDR1 as MDHEN and CDR2 as SYDVKM. Trimming removed 5 bases from V and 3 bases from J, with 8 bases in between. There are 13 residues in the CDR3. For the CDR3, the DNA is TGTGCCAGCAGTCGGGACACCAATCAGCCCCAGCATTTT. Amino acid sequence: CASSRDTNQPQHF.

V gene TRBV29-1 combines with J gene TRBJ2-5, with 10 bases matching TRBD2. Trimming at V came to 0 bases and at J to 1 base, leaving 11 bases not matched to a gene. Germline V gives CDR1 SQVTM, CDR2 ANQGSEA. CDR3 length: 18 amino acids. CDR3: CSVEDFFVASGGQETQYF. CDR3 sequence (DNA): TGCAGCGTTGAAGATTTTTTCGTGGCTAGCGGGGGCCAAGAGACCCAGTACTTC. The complete variable domain, with remaining parts taken from reference TRBV29-1 and TRBJ2-5, reads SAVISQKPSRDICQRGTSLTIQCQVDSQVTMMFWYRQQPGQSLTLIATANQGSEATYESGFVIDKFPISRPNLTFSTLTVSNMSPEDSSIYLCSVEDFFVASGGQETQYFGPGTRLLVL.

This sequence joins TRBV28 and TRBJ2-6; 10 bases are a match to TRBD1. Germline V gene sequence: CDR1 MDHEN, CDR2 SYDVKM. V shed 7 bases and J 0 bases; nucleotides not matched to a gene: 9. The CDR3 sequence is 18 residues long. This chain's CDR3 is CASTSGTGAFSGANVLTF. The CDR3 DNA is TGTGCCAGCACTTCCGGGACAGGGGCGTTCTCTGGGGCCAACGTCCTGACTTTC.

The chain couples TRBV28 to TRBJ1-4; D is ambiguous. V lost 6 bases to trimming and J lost 0 bases, with 2 bases between them. The CDR3 runs 12 residues. The germline V gene has CDR1 MDHEN and CDR2 SYDVKM. The CDR3 loop reads CASSATNEKLFF. In DNA form, the CDR3 reads TGTGCCAGCAGCGCAACTAATGAAAAACTGTTTTTT.